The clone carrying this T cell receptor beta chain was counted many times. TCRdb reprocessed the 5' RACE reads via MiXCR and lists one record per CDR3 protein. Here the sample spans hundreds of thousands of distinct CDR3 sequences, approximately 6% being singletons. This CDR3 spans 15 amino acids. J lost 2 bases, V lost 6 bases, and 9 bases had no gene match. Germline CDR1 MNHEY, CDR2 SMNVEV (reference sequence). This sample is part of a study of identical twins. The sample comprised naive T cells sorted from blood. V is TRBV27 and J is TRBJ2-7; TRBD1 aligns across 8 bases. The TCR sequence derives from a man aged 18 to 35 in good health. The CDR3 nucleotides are TGTGCCAGCAGGACTTGGGGGACAGGAACCTACGAGCAGTACTTC. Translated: CASRTWGTGTYEQYF.